This T cell receptor (beta chain) was found in a study of sequential checkpoint blockade in melanoma. The overall study: After both sequences, patients received maintenance nivolumab.

Treatment meaning: randomized to nivolumab then ipilimumab (arm A) or the reverse (arm B). No patient had prior DNA-damaging chemotherapy. Sorted cells were live CD3+CD8+, lacking CD19 and CD56, from PBMCs. TCRdb's copy holds only in-frame clones and misses some; the assay was immunoSEQ multiplex PCR. Here the sample spans about 13,000 clones, around 72% being singletons. CDR3 size: 15 residues. CDR1 and CDR2 from the germline V gene are SGHTA and FQGNSA. The ends lost 5 bases at V and 6 bases at J; junction bases unmatched: 6. The chain recombines TRBV7-2 with TRBJ2-5, with 13 bases matching TRBD2. Specimen: CD8+ T cells sorted from blood (inferred from file names), collected from a patient given nivolumab and ipilimumab in sequence. The origin of this receptor is a human donor with melanoma. The CDR3 sequence: CASSPRTSGRKTQYF. DNA of the CDR3: TGTGCCAGCAGCCCAAGGACTAGCGGGAGAAAGACCCAGTACTTC. Full variable domain (missing parts from reference TRBV7-2 and TRBJ2-5): GAGVSQSPSNKVTEKGKDVELRCDPISGHTALYWYRQSLGQGLEFLIYFQGNSAPDKSGLPSDRFSAERTGGSVSTLTIQRTQQEDSAVYLCASSPRTSGRKTQYFGPGTRLLVL.